The entry below describes one T cell receptor beta chain. Its antigen is as yet unknown. The sample comes from a study of T cell repertoires in cytomegalovirus infection. Across the study: As its CMV epitopes, the study selected recently identified HLA-C-restricted and well-studied HLA-B-restricted targets. Study-wide findings and caveats: Ex vivo responses were dominated by HLA-C-restricted CMV-specific TCR beta clonotypes. Pooled public TCR beta family frequency picked out CMV carriers with the relevant HLA.

TCRdb reprocessed the reads via MiXCR and lists one record per CDR3 protein. Altogether about 110,000 distinct CDR3 sequences are present, 30% to 35% being singletons, with the ten largest covering around two fifths. Sequenced material: CD8+ T cells from cultured PBMCs, taken from culture after CMV antigen stimulation. This TCR was sampled from a human donor in good health (CMV status not recorded). Some clones in this sample may be carry-over from other donors' samples.

In DNA, the CDR3 is TGCAGCGCAAAAACGTCGGTCTCCTACGAGCAGTACTTC. Translating it yields CSAKTSVSYEQYF. The rearrangement joins TRBV29-1 to TRBJ2-7; no clear D gene. Trimming shortened V by 7 bases and J by 0 bases, and 13 bases separated the two germline ends. The length of the CDR3 is 13 residues. Looked up from germline, CDR1 is SQVTM and CDR2 is ANQGSEA.